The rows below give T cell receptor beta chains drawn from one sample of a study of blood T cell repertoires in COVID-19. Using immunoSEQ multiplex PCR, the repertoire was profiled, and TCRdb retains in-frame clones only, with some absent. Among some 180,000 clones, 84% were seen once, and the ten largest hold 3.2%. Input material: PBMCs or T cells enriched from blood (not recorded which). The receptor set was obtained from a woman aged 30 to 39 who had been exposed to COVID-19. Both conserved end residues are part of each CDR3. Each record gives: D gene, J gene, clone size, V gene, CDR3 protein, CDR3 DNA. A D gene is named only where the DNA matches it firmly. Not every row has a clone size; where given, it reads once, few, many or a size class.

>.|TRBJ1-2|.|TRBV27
CASSLSVPLDRAYGYTF
TGTGCCAGCAGTTTATCGGTCCCCCTGGACAGAGCCTATGGCTACACCTTC
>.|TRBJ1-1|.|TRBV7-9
CASSSLRDIPGEAFF
TGTGCCAGCAGCTCACTACGGGACATTCCTGGTGAAGCTTTCTTT
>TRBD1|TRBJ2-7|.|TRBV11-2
CASSYTQGDEQYF
TGTGCCAGCAGCTATACCCAGGGGGACGAGCAGTACTTC
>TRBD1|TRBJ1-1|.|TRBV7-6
CASSLNTGTGGEAFF
TGTGCCAGCAGCTTAAATACCGGGACAGGAGGCGAAGCTTTCTTT
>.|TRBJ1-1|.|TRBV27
CASSFIGTPRAEAFF
TGTGCCAGCAGTTTTATAGGGACTCCCCGCGCTGAAGCTTTCTTT
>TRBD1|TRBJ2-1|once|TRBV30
CAWSRQGVFNEQFF
TGTGCCTGGAGCAGACAGGGGGTATTCAATGAGCAGTTCTTC
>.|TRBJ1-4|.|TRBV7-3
CASSLTGATGEKLFF
TGTGCCAGCAGCTTAACGGGGGCAACGGGTGAAAAACTGTTTTTT
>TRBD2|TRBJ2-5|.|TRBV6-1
CASSELAGEPGTQYF
TGTGCCAGCAGTGAGCTAGCGGGGGAACCAGGGACCCAGTACTTC
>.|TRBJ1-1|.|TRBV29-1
CSVGVVNTEAFF
TGCAGCGTTGGTGTAGTGAACACTGAAGCTTTCTTT
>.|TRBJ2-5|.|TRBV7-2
CASSLVWGEETQYF
TGTGCCAGCAGCTTAGTATGGGGGGAAGAGACCCAGTACTTC
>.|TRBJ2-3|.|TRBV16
CASSRGDTQYF
TGTGCCAGCAGCCGCGGGGATACGCAGTATTTT
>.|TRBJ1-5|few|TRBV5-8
CASSLLGASNQPQHF
TGTGCCAGCAGCCTACTTGGGGCCAGCAATCAGCCCCAGCATTTT